The T cell receptor (beta chain) under discussion was sequenced for a study of cytomegalovirus exposure and HLA in healthy donors. Concerning this clone: Its antigen remains unknown.

Unrecorded immune exposures were likely, despite nominal health at sampling. Study-wide results and limits: A highly shared variant cluster was judged a likely technical artifact. V- and J-gene trimming of TCR beta was linked (in a later analysis) to a missense DCLRE1C variant. Segments of the TCR beta V type were, in most cases, productive about 90% or about 30% of the time in an earlier analysis.

The PCR used 60 Vbeta and 13 Jbeta primers. The protocol was immunoSEQ multiplex PCR, while the TCRdb copy is restricted to in-frame clones and leaves out a portion. The sample carries a few hundred thousand clones, under 90% recorded once. From germline, CDR1 is LNHNV and CDR2 YYDKDF (reference sequence). The CDR3 has 13 amino acids. The V gene lost 5 bases and the J gene lost 3 bases, with 9 bases spanning the gap. This rearrangement joins TRBV15 to TRBJ2-3; a possible D gene is TRBD1 (5 bases). The clonotype originates from a girl aged 2 to 9 in good health and CMV-seronegative. Sequenced sample: PBMCs. The CDR3 DNA reads as TGTGCCACCAGCTTCAGGGTGACAGATACGCAGTATTTT. It encodes CATSFRVTDTQYF.